This is a list of T cell receptor beta chains from one sample in a study of brain T cells in children with intractable seizures. Data came from immunoSEQ multiplex PCR; TCRdb stores just in-frame clones and leaves some out. Among around 80,000 clones, about 93% were seen once, and the ten largest hold roughly 25%. Here the sequenced sample was peripheral blood, taken at surgery. These receptors came from a girl aged 2 to 10 with Rasmussen encephalitis and intractable seizures. Both conserved end residues are part of each CDR3. The D gene is left open where the match is weak. Rows may omit the clone size; those that give it use once, few, many or a size class.

.	.	TRBV6-1	TRBJ2-3	TGTGCCAGCAGTGTACGTACGGGTTTACGGTTTAACGCAGATACGCAGTATTTT	CASSVRTGLRFNADTQYF
.	TRBD1	TRBV10-3	TRBJ1-1	TGTGCCATCAGTGGGGGACAGGGGGTTACTGAAGCTTTCTTT	CAISGGQGVTEAFF
.	TRBD1	TRBV11-3	TRBJ2-6	TGTGCCAGCAGCCCGATGACAGGGGGCGTTAATGGGGCCAACGTCCTGACTTTC	CASSPMTGGVNGANVLTF
.	.	TRBV5-6	TRBJ2-7	TGTGCCAGCAGCTTGTATGGACCCTACGAGCAGTACTTC	CASSLYGPYEQYF
.	TRBD1	TRBV12-5	TRBJ1-3	TGTGCTAGTGGTTCGCCCACAGGGGGCTCTGGAAACACCATATATTTT	CASGSPTGGSGNTIYF
.	.	TRBV9	TRBJ1-4	TGTGCCAGCAGCGTAGGGGTCAGTCCGAGCTCAACTAATGAAAAACTGTTTTTT	CASSVGVSPSSTNEKLFF
.	.	TRBV14	TRBJ2-3	TGTGCCAGCAGCCCATTTCTGGGAACAGATACGCAGTATTTT	CASSPFLGTDTQYF
.	.	TRBV30	TRBJ2-2	TGTGCCTGGAGCTCTTCGTACCCGAACGGGGAGCTGTTTTTT	CAWSSSYPNGELFF
.	TRBD1	TRBV7-9	TRBJ2-5	TGTGCCAGCAGCGTCGGGGACAGGGAATTGGAGACCCAGTACTTC	CASSVGDRELETQYF
.	.	TRBV19	TRBJ1-1	TGTGCCAGTAGTATAAGGGAAAACACTGAAGCTTTCTTT	CASSIRENTEAFF
.	TRBD2	TRBV11-3	TRBJ2-1	TGTGCCAGCAGCTACCGTGGCGGGAGTAAGGGGCAGTTCTTC	CASSYRGGSKGQFF
.	TRBD1	TRBV6-2/TRBV6-3	TRBJ2-2	TGTGCCAGCAGTTCGGGACAGGGGAGATACGGGGAGCTGTTTTTT	CASSSGQGRYGELFF
.	TRBD2	TRBV10-2	TRBJ2-2	TGCGCCAGCAGTGAAGTGGGACTAGCGGGTGCGAACACCGGGGAGCTGTTTTTT	CASSEVGLAGANTGELFF
few	.	TRBV29-1	TRBJ1-1	TGCAGCGTTGCCCCCGTTTTTGAAGCTTTCTTT	CSVAPVFEAFF
.	.	TRBV27	TRBJ1-4	TGTGCCAGCAGTTCTTACAACGTTGAAAAACTGTTTTTT	CASSSYNVEKLFF
.	.	TRBV13	TRBJ1-2	TGTGCCAGCAGCTTAGGGGTCCTCCTGGCAGGCTACACCTTC	CASSLGVLLAGYTF
.	.	TRBV12-5	TRBJ2-1	TGTGCTAGTGGCTCTACGACTGGGGCTGAGCAGTTCTTC	CASGSTTGAEQFF
.	TRBD2	TRBV5-6	TRBJ2-3	TGTGCCAGCAGCCGGTGGTCTAGCGGGGATCTCGATACGCAGTATTTT	CASSRWSSGDLDTQYF
.	.	TRBV19	TRBJ2-1	TGTGCCAGTAGTATAGCCAACCCGAAGGAGCAGTTCTTC	CASSIANPKEQFF
.	TRBD1	TRBV24-1	TRBJ2-7	TGTGCCACCAGTGGTGGGACAGGGCCCTACGAGCAGTACTTC	CATSGGTGPYEQYF
.	.	TRBV10-2	TRBJ1-1	TGCGCCAGCGCGAAGAAGGGCGACCTAGGTGAAGCTTTCTTT	CASAKKGDLGEAFF
.	.	TRBV7-8	TRBJ1-1	TGTGCCAGCAGCCCAAGAGAGGGACGGGGCGGTATGAACACTGAAGCTTTCTTT	CASSPREGRGGMNTEAFF
.	.	TRBV11-3	TRBJ1-2	TGTGCCAGCAGCTTTGCTCGGACAGCTTATGGCTACACCTTC	CASSFARTAYGYTF
.	.	TRBV27	TRBJ2-3	TGTGCCAGCAGTTCCCGACGGATCAACACAGATACGCAGTATTTT	CASSSRRINTDTQYF
once	TRBD2	TRBV30	TRBJ2-7	TGTGCCTGGGCCGGACTAGCGGGAAACTACGAGCAGTACTTC	CAWAGLAGNYEQYF
.	.	TRBV2	TRBJ2-7	TGTGCCAGCAGTGACGGTGCCTACGAGCAGTACTTC	CASSDGAYEQYF
.	.	TRBV7-3	TRBJ2-3	TGTGCCAGCAGCCTCAGCGTCACAGATACGCAGTATTTT	CASSLSVTDTQYF
.	TRBD2	TRBV7-2	TRBJ2-3	TGTGCCAGCAGCCCGGGACTAGCGGGGTTAGTAGATACGCAGTATTTT	CASSPGLAGLVDTQYF
.	.	TRBV12-3/TRBV12-4	TRBJ1-2	TGTGCCAGCAGCCGAATATCGGGCTACACCTTC	CASSRISGYTF
.	.	TRBV11-3	TRBJ1-1	TGTGCCAGCAGCTCGATTCTACGGGACACTGAAGCTTTCTTT	CASSSILRDTEAFF
.	.	TRBV4-1	TRBJ2-7	TGCGCCAGCAGCCAGGGTGATAAGCAGTACTTC	CASSQGDKQYF
.	TRBD2	TRBV5-4	TRBJ2-1	TGTGCCAGCAGCCCGGTCGGGGGGGCGAGCTCCTACAATGAGCAGTTCTTC	CASSPVGGASSYNEQFF
once	.	TRBV5-8	TRBJ1-1	TGTGCCAGCAGCTTGGCAGGAAAGGGGACTGAAGCTTTCTTT	CASSLAGKGTEAFF
few	.	TRBV6-5	TRBJ1-2	TGTGCCAGCAAAGTACCCACCCAAACAGGGCGCGGCTACACCTTC	CASKVPTQTGRGYTF
once	.	TRBV28	TRBJ2-7	TGTGCCAGCAGTACACGACTATTTCAGCAGTACTTC	CASSTRLFQQYF
.	.	TRBV5-6	TRBJ2-6	TGTGCCAGCAGCTTCCCCACGAGATCTGGGGCCAACGTCCTGACTTTC	CASSFPTRSGANVLTF
.	TRBD1	TRBV18	TRBJ1-2	TGTGCCAGCTCACGAAGCTCGGGACAGCTTGGCTACACCTTC	CASSRSSGQLGYTF
.	.	TRBV5-1	TRBJ1-2	TGCGCCAGCAGCCCCCAGGACAGCCGAAATGGCTACACCTTC	CASSPQDSRNGYTF
.	.	TRBV11-2	TRBJ1-6	TGTGCCTCAACCCAACAGGGAACGAGCTCACCCCTCCACTTT	CASTQQGTSSPLHF
.	.	TRBV12-3/TRBV12-4	TRBJ1-5	TGTGCCAGCAGTTTAGCAGGGGATCAGCCCCAGCATTTT	CASSLAGDQPQHF
.	.	TRBV20-1	TRBJ1-1	TGCAGTGCTAGTAAGACAGCGAACACTGAAGCTTTCTTT	CSASKTANTEAFF
.	.	TRBV5-1	TRBJ2-1	TGCGCCAGCAGCCCCCGAGACCCCTCAATCTGGTTCTTC	CASSPRDPSIWFF
.	.	TRBV2	TRBJ2-2	TGTGCCAGCAGGAGGACAGATTCTAACACCGGGGAGCTGTTTTTT	CASRRTDSNTGELFF
.	.	TRBV5-5	TRBJ2-3	TGTGCCAGCAGCTCCGTCAGGGTTGGCACGCAGTATTTT	CASSSVRVGTQYF
once	.	TRBV6-5	TRBJ2-5	TGTGCCAGCAGTTACGAGACGGGGACGCAAGAGACCCAGTACTTC	CASSYETGTQETQYF
.	.	TRBV12-3/TRBV12-4	TRBJ2-5	TGTGCCTCTGGGGTTGGAGAGACCCAGTACTTC	CASGVGETQYF
.	.	TRBV7-9	TRBJ1-1	TGTGCCAGCACCTCGGAGGGAACGGACACTGAAGCTTTCTTT	CASTSEGTDTEAFF
.	TRBD2	TRBV28	TRBJ2-3	TGTGCCAGCAGTTTGGGATTTAGCGGGGGGGCAGATACGCAGTATTTT	CASSLGFSGGADTQYF
.	TRBD1	TRBV30	TRBJ1-5	TGTGCCGGGTCAGGGGGGTTTGCTCAGCCCCAGCATTTT	CAGSGGFAQPQHF
.	.	TRBV27	TRBJ2-7	TGTGCCAGCAGGTTTCAGGGGTCCTACGAGCAGTACTTC	CASRFQGSYEQYF
.	TRBD1	TRBV4-2	TRBJ2-6	TGTGCCAGCAGCCAAGGACAGGGGGAGTCTGGGGCCAACGTCCTGACTTTC	CASSQGQGESGANVLTF